This TCR beta chain was found in a study of CD8 T cells in ankylosing spondylitis. General observations from the study: It appeared that ankylosing spondylitis blood was characterized by a TCR beta motif of 8 or 9 highly homologous variants.

Trimming took 6 bases from V and 0 from J; bases not matched to a gene: 7. Germline CDR1 SGHVS, CDR2 FNYEAQ. The CDR3 spans 15 residues. Quantitative 5'-RACE was performed with molecular barcodes, and it yielded the TCR beta libraries. Via MiXCR, TCRdb re-called the 5' RACE reads, giving one row per CDR3 protein. Found here are about 800,000 distinct CDR3 sequences, 10% to 15% of them singletons; the top ten hold under 0.6%. This clonotype occurred many times. Its antigen is unknown. The chain recombines TRBV7-6 with TRBJ1-1, with TRBD1 identical over 7 bases. The specimen sequenced was blood, either unsorted or a sorted T cell fraction (not recorded which). The TCR originated in a male donor with ankylosing spondylitis. The CDR3 coding sequence is TGTGCCAGCAGACCAACAGGGGCTGTGAACACTGAAGCTTTCTTT. Protein: CASRPTGAVNTEAFF.